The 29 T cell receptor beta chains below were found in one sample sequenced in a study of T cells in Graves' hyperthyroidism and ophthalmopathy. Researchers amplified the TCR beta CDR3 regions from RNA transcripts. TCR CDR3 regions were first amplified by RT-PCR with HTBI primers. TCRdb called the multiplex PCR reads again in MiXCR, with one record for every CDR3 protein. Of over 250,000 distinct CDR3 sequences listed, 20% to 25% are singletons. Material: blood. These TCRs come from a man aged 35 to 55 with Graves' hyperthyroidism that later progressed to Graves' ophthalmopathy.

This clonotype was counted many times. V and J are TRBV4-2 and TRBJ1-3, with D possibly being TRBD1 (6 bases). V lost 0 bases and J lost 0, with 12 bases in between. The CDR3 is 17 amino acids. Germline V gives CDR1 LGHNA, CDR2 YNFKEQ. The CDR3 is CASSQDVTGRSGNTIYF. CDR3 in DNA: TGTGCCAGCAGCCAAGATGTCACAGGGCGCTCTGGAAACACCATATATTTT.

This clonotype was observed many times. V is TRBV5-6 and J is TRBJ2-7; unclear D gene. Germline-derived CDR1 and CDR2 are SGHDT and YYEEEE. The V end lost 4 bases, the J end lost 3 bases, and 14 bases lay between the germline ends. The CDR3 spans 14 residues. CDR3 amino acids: CASSLSYFVYEQYF. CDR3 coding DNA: TGTGCCAGCAGCCTTAGTTACTTTGTCTACGAGCAGTACTTC.

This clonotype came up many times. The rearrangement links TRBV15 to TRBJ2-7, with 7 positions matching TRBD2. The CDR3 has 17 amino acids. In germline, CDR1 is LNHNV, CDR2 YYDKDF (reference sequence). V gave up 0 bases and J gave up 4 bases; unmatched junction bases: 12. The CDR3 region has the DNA TGTGCCACCAGCAGAGATCAATTGCTAGCGGCACCTTACGAGCAGTACTTC. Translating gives CATSRDQLLAAPYEQYF.

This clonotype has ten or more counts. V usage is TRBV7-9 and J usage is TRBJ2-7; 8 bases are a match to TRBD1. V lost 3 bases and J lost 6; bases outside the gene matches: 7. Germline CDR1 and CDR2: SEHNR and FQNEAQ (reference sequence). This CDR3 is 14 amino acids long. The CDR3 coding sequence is TGTGCCAGCAGCTTGGTCCAGGGGGCTCTCGAGCAGTACTTC. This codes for CASSLVQGALEQYF.

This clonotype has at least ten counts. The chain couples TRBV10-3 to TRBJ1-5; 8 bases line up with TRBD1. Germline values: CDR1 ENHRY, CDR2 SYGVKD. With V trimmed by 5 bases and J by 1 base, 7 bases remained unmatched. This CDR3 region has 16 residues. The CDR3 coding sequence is TGTGCCATCAGTCGGACAGGGTATCTGAGCAATCAGCCCCAGCATTTT. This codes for CAISRTGYLSNQPQHF.

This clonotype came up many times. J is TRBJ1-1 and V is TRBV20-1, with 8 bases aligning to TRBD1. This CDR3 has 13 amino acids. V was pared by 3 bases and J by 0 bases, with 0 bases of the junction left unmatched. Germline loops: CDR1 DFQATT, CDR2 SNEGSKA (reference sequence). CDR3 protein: CSARTGVNTEAFF. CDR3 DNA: TGCAGTGCTAGGACAGGGGTGAACACTGAAGCTTTCTTT.

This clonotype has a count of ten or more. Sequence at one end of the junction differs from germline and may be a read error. CDR3 region: CASGFEGLAFTYEQYF. CDR3 sequence (DNA): TGTGCCAGCGGCTTCGAAGGACTAGCGTTTACCTACGAGCAGTACTTC. The chain employs TRBV11-2 and TRBJ2-7; 9 bases match TRBD2. Germline V lookup: CDR1 SGHAT, CDR2 FQNNGV. The CDR3 sequence is 16 residues long.

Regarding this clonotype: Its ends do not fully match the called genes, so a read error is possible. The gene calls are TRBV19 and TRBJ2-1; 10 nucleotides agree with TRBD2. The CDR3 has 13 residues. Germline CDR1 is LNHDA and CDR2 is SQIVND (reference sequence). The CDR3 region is CASSTVHSGRKIF. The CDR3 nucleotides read TGTGCCAGTAGTACGGTCCATAGCGGGAGGAAGATCTTC.

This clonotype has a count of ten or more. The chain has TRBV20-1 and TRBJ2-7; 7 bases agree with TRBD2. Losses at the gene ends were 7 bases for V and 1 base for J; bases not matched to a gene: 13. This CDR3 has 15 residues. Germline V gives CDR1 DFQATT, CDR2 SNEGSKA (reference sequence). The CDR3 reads CSVPGGASGSYEQYF. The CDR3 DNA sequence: TGCAGTGTCCCCGGCGGGGCTAGCGGATCCTACGAGCAGTACTTC.

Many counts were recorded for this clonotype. The CDR3 is CASRRDLSYEQYF. DNA of the CDR3: TGTGCCAGCAGGAGGGACCTCTCCTACGAGCAGTACTTC. The chain carries TRBV28 and TRBJ2-7, with D possibly called TRBD1 or TRBD2 (5 bases each). V was trimmed by 6 bases and J by 0 bases, leaving 9 bases between them. The CDR3 contains 13 residues. Germline values: CDR1 MDHEN, CDR2 SYDVKM.

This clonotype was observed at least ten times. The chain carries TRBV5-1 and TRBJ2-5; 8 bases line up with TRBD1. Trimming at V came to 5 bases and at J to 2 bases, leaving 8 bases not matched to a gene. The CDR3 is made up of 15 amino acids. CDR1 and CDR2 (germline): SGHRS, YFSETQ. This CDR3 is CASRVGQGVQETQYF. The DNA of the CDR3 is TGCGCCAGCAGGGTCGGACAGGGAGTACAAGAGACCCAGTACTTC. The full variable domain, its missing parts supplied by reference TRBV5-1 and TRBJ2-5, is KAGVTQTPRYLIKTRGQQVTLSCSPISGHRSVSWYQQTPGQGLQFLFEYFSETQRNKGNFPGRFSGRQFSNSRSEMNVSTLELGDSALYLCASRVGQGVQETQYFGPGTRLLVL.

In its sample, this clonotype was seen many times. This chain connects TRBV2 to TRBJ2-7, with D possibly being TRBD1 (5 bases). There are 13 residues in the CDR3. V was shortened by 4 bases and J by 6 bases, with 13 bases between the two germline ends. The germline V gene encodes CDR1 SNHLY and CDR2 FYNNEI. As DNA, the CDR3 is TGTGCCAGCAGTGTTGGGCAGGGTGGCGAGCAGTACTTC. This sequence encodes CASSVGQGGEQYF.

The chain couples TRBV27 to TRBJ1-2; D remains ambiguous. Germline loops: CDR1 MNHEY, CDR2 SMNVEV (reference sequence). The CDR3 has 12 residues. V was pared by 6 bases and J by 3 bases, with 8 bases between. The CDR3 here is CASSHGYYGYTF. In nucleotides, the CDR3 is TGTGCCAGCAGCCATGGTTACTATGGCTACACCTTC.

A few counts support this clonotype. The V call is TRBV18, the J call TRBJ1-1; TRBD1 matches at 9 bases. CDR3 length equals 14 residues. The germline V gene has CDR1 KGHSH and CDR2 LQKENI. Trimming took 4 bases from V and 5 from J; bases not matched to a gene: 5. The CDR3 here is CASSRTGGGTEAFF. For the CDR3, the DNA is TGTGCCAGCTCACGAACAGGGGGCGGAACTGAAGCTTTCTTT.

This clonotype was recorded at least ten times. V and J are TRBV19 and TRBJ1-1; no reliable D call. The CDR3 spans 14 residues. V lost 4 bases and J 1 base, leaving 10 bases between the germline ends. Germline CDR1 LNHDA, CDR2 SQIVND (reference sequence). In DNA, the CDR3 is TGTGCCAGTAGTAGGCGGGAAGGGAACACTGAAGCTTTCTTT. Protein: CASSRREGNTEAFF.

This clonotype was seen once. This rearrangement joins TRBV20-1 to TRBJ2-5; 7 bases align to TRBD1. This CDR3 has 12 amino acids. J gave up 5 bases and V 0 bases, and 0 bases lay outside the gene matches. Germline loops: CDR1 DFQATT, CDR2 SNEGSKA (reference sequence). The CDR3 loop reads CSARETGETQYF. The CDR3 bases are TGCAGTGCTAGAGAGACAGGGGAGACCCAGTACTTC.

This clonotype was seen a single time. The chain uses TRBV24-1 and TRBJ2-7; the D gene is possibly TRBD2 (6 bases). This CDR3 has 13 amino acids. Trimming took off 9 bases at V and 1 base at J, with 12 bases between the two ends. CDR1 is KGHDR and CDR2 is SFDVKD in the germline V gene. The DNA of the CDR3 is TGTGCCACCGAGACTAGTGAATCCTACGAGCAGTACTTC. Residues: CATETSESYEQYF.

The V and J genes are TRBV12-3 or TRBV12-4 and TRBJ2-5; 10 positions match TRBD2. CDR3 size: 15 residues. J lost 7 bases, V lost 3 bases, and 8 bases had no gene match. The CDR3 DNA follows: TGTGCCAGCAGTTTTTCTAGCGGGAGTACGAGGACCCAGTACTTC. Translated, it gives CASSFSSGSTRTQYF.

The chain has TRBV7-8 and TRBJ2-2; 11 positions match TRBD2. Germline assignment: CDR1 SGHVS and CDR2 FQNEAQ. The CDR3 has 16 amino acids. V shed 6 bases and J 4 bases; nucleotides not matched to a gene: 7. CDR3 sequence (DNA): TGTGCCAGCAGTATTAGCGGGAGGGCCACCACCGGGGAGCTGTTTTTT. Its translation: CASSISGRATTGELFF.

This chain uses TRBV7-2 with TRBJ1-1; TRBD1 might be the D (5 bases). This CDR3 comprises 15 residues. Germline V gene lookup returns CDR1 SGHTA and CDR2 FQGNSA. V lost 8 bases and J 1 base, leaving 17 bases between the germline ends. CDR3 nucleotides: TGTGCCAGCCTACCCTGGTGGGGCACGAACACTGAAGCTTTCTTT. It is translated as CASLPWWGTNTEAFF.

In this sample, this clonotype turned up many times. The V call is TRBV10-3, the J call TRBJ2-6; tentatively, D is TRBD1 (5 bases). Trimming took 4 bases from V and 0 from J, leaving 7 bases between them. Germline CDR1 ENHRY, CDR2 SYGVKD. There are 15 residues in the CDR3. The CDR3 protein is CAISGQNSGANVLTF. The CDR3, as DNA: TGTGCCATCAGTGGACAGAACTCTGGGGCCAACGTCCTGACTTTC.

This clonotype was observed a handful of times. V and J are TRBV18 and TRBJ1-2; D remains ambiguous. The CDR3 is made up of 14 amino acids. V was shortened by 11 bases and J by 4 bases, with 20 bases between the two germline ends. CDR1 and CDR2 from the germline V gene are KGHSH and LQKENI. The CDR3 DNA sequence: TGTGCCCCCTGCTCGTGGAAGGACGTCTATGGCTACACCTTC. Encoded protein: CAPCSWKDVYGYTF.

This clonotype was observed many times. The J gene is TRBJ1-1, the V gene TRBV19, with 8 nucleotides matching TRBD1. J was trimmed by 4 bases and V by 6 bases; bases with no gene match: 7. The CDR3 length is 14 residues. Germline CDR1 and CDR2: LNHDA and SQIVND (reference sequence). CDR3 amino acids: CASSRTGSGTEAFF. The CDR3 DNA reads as TGTGCCAGTAGCCGGACAGGGAGCGGCACTGAAGCTTTCTTT.

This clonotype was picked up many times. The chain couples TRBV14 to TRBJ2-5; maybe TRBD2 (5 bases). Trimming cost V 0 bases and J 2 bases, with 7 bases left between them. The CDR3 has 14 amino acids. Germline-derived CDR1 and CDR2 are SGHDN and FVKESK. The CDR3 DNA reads TGTGCCAGCAGCCAAGAGGCGGGTCAAGAGACCCAGTACTTC. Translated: CASSQEAGQETQYF.

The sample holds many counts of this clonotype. CDR3 in amino acids: CASTRITGELFF. Written as DNA, the CDR3 is TGTGCCAGCACCCGGATAACCGGGGAGCTGTTTTTT. The chain employs TRBV11-3 and TRBJ2-2; no clear D gene. The CDR3 contains 12 residues. The germline V gene has CDR1 SGHNT and CDR2 YENEEA. Trimming removed 7 bases from V and 5 bases from J, with 8 bases in between.

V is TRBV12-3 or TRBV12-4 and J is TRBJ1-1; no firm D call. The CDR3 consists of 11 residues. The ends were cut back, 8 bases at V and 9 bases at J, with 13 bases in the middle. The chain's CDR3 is CASQTSDQAFF. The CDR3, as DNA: TGTGCCAGCCAAACCTCGGACCAAGCTTTCTTT.

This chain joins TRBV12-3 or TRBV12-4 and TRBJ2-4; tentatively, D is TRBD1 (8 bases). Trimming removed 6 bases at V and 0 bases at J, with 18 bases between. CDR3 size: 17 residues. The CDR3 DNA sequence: TGTGCCAGCAGGGCACAGGGGGGGCTTTTAGCCAAAAACATTCAGTACTTC. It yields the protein CASRAQGGLLAKNIQYF.

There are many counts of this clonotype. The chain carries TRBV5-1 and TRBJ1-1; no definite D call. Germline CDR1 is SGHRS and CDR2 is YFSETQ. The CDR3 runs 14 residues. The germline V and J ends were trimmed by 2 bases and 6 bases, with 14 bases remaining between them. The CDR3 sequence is CASSLTGIKPEAFF. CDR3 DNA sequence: TGCGCCAGCAGCTTAACCGGGATCAAGCCTGAAGCTTTCTTT.

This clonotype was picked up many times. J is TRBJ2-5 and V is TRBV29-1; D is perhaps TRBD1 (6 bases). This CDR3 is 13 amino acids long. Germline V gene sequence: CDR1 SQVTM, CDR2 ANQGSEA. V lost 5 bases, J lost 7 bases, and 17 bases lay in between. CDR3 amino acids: CSVRDTLWGTQYF. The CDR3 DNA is TGCAGCGTTCGGGACACCCTCTGGGGGACCCAGTACTTC.